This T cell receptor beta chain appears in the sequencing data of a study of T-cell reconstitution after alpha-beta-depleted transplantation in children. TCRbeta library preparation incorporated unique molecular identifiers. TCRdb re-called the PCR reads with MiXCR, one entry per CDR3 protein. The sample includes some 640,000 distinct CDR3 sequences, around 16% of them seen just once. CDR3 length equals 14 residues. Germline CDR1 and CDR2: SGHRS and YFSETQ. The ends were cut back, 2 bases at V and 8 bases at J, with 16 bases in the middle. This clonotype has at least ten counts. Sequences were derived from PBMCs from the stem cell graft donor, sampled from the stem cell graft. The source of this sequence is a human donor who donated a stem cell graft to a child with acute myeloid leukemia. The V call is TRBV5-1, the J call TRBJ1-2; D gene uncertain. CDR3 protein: CASSFRGPGDGYTF. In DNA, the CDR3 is TGCGCCAGCAGCTTCAGAGGGCCGGGAGACGGCTACACCTTC.